These 2 T cell receptor beta chains originate from one sample sequenced in a study of T cells in localized non-small cell lung cancer. Clones were read by immunoSEQ multiplex PCR, and TCRdb kept only the in-frame ones, dropping some. The sample has over 45,000 clones, approximately 90% seen once. Here the sequenced sample was peripheral blood, taken before any cancer treatment. Source of these receptors: a man aged 35-69 years with stage I squamous cell lung carcinoma.

In this sample, this clone turned up once. This chain links TRBV9 with TRBJ2-7; D remains unclear. Trimming stripped 0 bases from V and 5 bases from J, with 12 bases between. This CDR3 comprises 14 residues. Germline CDR1 and CDR2: SGDLS and YYNGEE. This chain's CDR3 is CASSVESFENEQYF. The CDR3 region has the DNA TGTGCCAGCAGCGTAGAATCGTTTGAAAACGAGCAGTACTTC.

The chain has TRBV28 and TRBJ1-5; no definite D call. The V and J ends lost 3 bases and 7 bases respectively, with 13 bases between them. CDR1 and CDR2 from the germline V gene are MDHEN and SYDVKM. CDR3 length: 14 residues. The CDR3 DNA sequence: TGTGCCAGCAGTTTTGTAGGGCTGCGCCAGCCCCAGCATTTT. Its translation: CASSFVGLRQPQHF.